This TCR beta chain was found in a study of T cell responses to AZD1222 COVID-19 vaccine. Clones were sequenced by immunoSEQ multiplex PCR, and TCRdb holds only the in-frame ones, with some missing. The sample lists about 120,000 clones, 85% to 95% occurring once. Trimming shortened V by 5 bases and J by 4 bases, and 9 bases separated the two germline ends. This CDR3 spans 12 amino acids. Germline V gene sequence: CDR1 SQVTM, CDR2 ANQGSEA. The chain combines TRBV29-1 with TRBJ2-1; D unresolved. The specimen comprised peripheral blood, sampled on day 0 of AZD1222 vaccination. The origin of this receptor is an adult in good health. The CDR3 DNA reads as TGCAGCGTTCGGGCGGTGTACAATGAGCAGTTCTTC. Its translation: CSVRAVYNEQFF.